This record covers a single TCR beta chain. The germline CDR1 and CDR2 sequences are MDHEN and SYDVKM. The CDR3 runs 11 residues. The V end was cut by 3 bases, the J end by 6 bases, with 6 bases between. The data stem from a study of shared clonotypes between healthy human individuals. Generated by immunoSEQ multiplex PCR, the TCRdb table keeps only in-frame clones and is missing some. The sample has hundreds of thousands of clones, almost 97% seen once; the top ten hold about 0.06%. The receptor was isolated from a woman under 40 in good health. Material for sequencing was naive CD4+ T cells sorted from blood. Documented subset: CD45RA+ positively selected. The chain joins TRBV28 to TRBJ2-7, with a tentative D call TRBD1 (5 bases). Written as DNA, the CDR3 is TGTGCCAGCAGTTTTCAGGGCGAGCAGTACTTC. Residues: CASSFQGEQYF.